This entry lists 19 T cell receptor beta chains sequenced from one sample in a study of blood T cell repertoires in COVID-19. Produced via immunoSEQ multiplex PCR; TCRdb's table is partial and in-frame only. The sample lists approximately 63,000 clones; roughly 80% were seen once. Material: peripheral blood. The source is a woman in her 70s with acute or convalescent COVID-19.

CDR3 residues: CASSLRQASYEQYF. The CDR3 DNA sequence: TGCGCCAGCAGCCTTCGACAGGCCTCCTACGAGCAGTACTTC. The chain links TRBV4-1 to TRBJ2-7; maybe TRBD1 (6 bases). The CDR3 has 14 amino acids. V was shortened by 4 bases and J by 0 bases, with 10 bases between the two germline ends. CDR1 MGHRA and CDR2 YSYEKL come from the germline V gene.

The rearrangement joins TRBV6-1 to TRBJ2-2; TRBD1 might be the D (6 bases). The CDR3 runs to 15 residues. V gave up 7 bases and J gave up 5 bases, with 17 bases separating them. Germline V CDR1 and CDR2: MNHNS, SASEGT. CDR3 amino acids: CASIGVQGRTGELFF. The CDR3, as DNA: TGTGCCAGCATAGGTGTTCAGGGGCGTACCGGGGAGCTGTTTTTT.

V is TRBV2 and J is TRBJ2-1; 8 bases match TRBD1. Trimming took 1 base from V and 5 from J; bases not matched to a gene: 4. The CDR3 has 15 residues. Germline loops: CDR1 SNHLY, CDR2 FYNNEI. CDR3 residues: CASSEGQGAHNEQFF. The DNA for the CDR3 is TGTGCCAGCAGTGAAGGGCAGGGGGCCCACAATGAGCAGTTCTTC.

The CDR3 loop is CAWSVRRGGGNQPQHF. Written as DNA, the CDR3 is TGTGCCTGGAGTGTACGGCGGGGTGGGGGTAATCAGCCCCAGCATTTT. This rearrangement joins TRBV30 to TRBJ1-5; D is perhaps TRBD1 (5 bases). Trimming removed 0 bases at V and 4 bases at J, with 16 bases between. The CDR3 has 16 residues. CDR1 and CDR2 from the germline V gene are GTSNPN and SVGIG (reference sequence). The full variable domain, rest sourced from reference TRBV30 and TRBJ1-5, is SQTIHQWPATLVQPVGSPLSLECTVEGTSNPNLYWYRQAAGRGLQLLFYSVGIGQISSEVPQNLSASRPQDRQFILSSKKLLLSDSGFYLCAWSVRRGGGNQPQHFGDGTRLSIL.

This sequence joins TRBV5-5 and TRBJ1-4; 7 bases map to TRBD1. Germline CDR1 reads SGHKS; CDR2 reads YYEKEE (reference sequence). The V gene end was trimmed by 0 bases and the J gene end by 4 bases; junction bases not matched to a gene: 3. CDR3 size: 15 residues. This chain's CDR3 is CASSLVGGLNEKLFF. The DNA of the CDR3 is TGTGCCAGCAGCTTGGTAGGGGGCCTTAATGAAAAACTGTTTTTT.

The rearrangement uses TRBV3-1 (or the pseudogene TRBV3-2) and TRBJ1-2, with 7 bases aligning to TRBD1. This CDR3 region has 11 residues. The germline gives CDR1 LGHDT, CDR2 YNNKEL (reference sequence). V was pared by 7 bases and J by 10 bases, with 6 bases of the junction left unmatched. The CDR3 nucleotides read TGTGCCAGCAACGACGGACAGGCCTACACCTTC. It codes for CASNDGQAYTF.

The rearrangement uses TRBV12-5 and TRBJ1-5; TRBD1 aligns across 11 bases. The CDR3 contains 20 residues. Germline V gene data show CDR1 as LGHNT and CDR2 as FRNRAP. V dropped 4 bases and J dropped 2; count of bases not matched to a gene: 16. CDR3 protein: CASGYPPGQGEFWGNQPQHF. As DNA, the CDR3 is TGTGCTAGTGGTTACCCACCGGGACAGGGGGAATTTTGGGGCAATCAGCCCCAGCATTTT.

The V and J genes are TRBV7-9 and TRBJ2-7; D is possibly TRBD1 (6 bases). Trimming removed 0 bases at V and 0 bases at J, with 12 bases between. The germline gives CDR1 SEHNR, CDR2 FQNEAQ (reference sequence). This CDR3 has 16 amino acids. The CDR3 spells CASSLARTASSYEQYF. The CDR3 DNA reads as TGTGCCAGCAGCTTAGCCCGGACAGCTAGCTCCTACGAGCAGTACTTC.

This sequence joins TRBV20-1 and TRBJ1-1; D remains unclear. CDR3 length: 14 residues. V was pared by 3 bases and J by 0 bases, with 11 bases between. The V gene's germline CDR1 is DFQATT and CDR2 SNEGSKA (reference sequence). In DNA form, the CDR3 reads TGCAGTGCTAGTAGGGCCGGGGTGAACACTGAAGCTTTCTTT. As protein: CSASRAGVNTEAFF.

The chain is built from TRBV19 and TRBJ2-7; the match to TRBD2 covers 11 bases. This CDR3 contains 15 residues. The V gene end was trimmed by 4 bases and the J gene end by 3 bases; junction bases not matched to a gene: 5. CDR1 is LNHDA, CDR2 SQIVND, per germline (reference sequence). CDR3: CASSSSGGAFYEQYF. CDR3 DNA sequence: TGTGCCAGTAGTAGTAGCGGGGGGGCCTTCTACGAGCAGTACTTC.

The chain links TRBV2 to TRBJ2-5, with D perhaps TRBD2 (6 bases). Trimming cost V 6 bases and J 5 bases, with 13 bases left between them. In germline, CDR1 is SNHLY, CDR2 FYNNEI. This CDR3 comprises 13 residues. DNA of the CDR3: TGTGCCAGCAGCCGGGACTTGGTCGAGACCCAGTACTTC. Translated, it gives CASSRDLVETQYF.

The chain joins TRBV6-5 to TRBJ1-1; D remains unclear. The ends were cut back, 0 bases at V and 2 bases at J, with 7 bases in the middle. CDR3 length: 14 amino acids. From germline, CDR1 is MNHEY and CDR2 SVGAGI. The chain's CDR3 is CASSYSGGNTEAFF. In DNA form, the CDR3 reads TGTGCCAGCAGTTACTCTGGCGGTAACACTGAAGCTTTCTTT.

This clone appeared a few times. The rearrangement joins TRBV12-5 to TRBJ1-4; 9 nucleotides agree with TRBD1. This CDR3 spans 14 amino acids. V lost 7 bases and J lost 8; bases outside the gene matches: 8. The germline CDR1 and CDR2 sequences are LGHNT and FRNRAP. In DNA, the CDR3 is TGTGCTAGTGCAAAGACAGGGGGGCCGGAAAAACTGTTTTTT. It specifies CASAKTGGPEKLFF.

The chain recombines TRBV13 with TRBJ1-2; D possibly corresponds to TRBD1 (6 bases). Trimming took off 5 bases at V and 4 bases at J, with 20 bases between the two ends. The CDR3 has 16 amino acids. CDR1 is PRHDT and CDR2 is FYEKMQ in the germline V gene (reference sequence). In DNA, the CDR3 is TGTGCCAGCAGCCTAGAAGGGGGACGGAACTTCTATGGCTACACCTTC. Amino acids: CASSLEGGRNFYGYTF.

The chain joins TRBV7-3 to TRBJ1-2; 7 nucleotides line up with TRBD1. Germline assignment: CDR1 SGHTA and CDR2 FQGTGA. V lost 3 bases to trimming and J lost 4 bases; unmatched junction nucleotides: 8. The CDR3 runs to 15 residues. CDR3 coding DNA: TGTGCCAGCAGCTTCACAGGGGACCTTAGCTATGGCTACACCTTC. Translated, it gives CASSFTGDLSYGYTF.

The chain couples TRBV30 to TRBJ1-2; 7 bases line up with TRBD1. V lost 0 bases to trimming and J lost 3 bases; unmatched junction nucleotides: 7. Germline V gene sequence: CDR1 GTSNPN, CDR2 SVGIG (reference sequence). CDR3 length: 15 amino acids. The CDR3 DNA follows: TGTGCCTGGAGTGTTCTATTACAGGGGTACTATGGCTACACCTTC. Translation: CAWSVLLQGYYGYTF.

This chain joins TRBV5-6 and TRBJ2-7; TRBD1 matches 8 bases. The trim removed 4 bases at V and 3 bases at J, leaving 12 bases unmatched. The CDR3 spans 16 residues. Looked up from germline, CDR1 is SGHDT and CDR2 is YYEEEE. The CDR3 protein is CASSPGQDLRLYEQYF. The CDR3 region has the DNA TGTGCCAGCAGCCCGGGACAGGATCTTAGACTCTACGAGCAGTACTTC. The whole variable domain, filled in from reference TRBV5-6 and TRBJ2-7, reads DAGVTQSPTHLIKTRGQQVTLRCSPKSGHDTVSWYQQALGQGPQFIFQYYEEEERQRGNFPDRFSGHQFPNYSSELNVNALLLGDSALYLCASSPGQDLRLYEQYFGPGTRLTVT.

The CDR3 spells CASSQESLRVNYGYTF. CDR3 coding DNA: TGTGCCAGCAGCCAAGAGTCTCTTCGGGTTAACTATGGCTACACCTTC. This rearrangement joins TRBV3-1 (or the pseudogene TRBV3-2) to TRBJ1-2; D unclear. V lost 0 bases to trimming and J lost 1 base, with 12 bases between them. Per germline, CDR1 LGHDT and CDR2 YNNKEL (reference sequence). The CDR3 is made up of 16 amino acids.

CDR3 nucleotide sequence: TGTGCCAGCAGGGGACTAGCGGGGGGGCCTAGAGAGCAGTTCTTC. Protein product: CASRGLAGGPREQFF. The rearrangement joins TRBV2 to TRBJ2-1; the match to TRBD2 covers 16 bases. This CDR3 is 15 amino acids long. J lost 10 bases, V lost 6 bases, and 6 bases had no gene match. Germline assignment: CDR1 SNHLY and CDR2 FYNNEI.